The T cell receptor (beta chain) under discussion was sequenced for a study of tumor-infiltrating lymphocytes in primary liver carcinoma. Constant-region priming of around 490 ng total RNA yielded TCR beta cDNA. Three nested multiplex PCR rounds, a slightly modified ARM-PCR method, built the TCR beta libraries. The study ran its first two PCR rounds for approximately 11 cycles each, using TRBV1-TRBV30 forward primers and a C-beta reverse primer. A single record per CDR3 protein comes from TCRdb applying MiXCR to the multiplex PCR reads. The profile covers 100,000 to 150,000 distinct CDR3 sequences, with approximately 64% appearing a single time and 7% to 10% taken by the ten largest. This CDR3 comprises 16 residues. Germline CDR1 reads KGHDR; CDR2 reads SFDVKD. Note on this clonotype: The junction shows a germline mismatch at one end, possibly a read error.

For each extraction, RNA and DNA were obtained together from about 19-30 mg of unsorted bulk tissue. The specimen was liver tumor tissue from sampling region 3. Subset: tumor region T3, left-lateral pole. The chain employs TRBV24-1 and TRBJ2-5; D uncertain. This TCR was recovered from a woman aged 60-75 years with primary liver carcinoma and hepatitis B virus infection. CDR3 sequence reads: CATSDFGVSGFETQYF. CDR3 bases: TGTGCCACCAGTGATTTCGGAGTCTCAGGCTTCGAGACACAGTACTTC.